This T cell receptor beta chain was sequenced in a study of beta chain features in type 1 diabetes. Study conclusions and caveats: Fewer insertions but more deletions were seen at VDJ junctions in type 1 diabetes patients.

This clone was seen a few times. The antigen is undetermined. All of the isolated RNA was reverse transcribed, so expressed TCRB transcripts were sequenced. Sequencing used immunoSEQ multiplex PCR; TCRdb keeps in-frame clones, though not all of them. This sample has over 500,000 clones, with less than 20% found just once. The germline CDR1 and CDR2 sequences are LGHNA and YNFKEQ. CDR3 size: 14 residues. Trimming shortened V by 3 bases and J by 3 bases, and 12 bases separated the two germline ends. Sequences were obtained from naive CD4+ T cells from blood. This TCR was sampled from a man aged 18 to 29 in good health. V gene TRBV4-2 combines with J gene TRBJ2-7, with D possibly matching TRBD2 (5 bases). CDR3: CASSHGAERYEQYF. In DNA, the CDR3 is TGTGCCAGCAGCCACGGAGCGGAGCGCTACGAGCAGTACTTC.